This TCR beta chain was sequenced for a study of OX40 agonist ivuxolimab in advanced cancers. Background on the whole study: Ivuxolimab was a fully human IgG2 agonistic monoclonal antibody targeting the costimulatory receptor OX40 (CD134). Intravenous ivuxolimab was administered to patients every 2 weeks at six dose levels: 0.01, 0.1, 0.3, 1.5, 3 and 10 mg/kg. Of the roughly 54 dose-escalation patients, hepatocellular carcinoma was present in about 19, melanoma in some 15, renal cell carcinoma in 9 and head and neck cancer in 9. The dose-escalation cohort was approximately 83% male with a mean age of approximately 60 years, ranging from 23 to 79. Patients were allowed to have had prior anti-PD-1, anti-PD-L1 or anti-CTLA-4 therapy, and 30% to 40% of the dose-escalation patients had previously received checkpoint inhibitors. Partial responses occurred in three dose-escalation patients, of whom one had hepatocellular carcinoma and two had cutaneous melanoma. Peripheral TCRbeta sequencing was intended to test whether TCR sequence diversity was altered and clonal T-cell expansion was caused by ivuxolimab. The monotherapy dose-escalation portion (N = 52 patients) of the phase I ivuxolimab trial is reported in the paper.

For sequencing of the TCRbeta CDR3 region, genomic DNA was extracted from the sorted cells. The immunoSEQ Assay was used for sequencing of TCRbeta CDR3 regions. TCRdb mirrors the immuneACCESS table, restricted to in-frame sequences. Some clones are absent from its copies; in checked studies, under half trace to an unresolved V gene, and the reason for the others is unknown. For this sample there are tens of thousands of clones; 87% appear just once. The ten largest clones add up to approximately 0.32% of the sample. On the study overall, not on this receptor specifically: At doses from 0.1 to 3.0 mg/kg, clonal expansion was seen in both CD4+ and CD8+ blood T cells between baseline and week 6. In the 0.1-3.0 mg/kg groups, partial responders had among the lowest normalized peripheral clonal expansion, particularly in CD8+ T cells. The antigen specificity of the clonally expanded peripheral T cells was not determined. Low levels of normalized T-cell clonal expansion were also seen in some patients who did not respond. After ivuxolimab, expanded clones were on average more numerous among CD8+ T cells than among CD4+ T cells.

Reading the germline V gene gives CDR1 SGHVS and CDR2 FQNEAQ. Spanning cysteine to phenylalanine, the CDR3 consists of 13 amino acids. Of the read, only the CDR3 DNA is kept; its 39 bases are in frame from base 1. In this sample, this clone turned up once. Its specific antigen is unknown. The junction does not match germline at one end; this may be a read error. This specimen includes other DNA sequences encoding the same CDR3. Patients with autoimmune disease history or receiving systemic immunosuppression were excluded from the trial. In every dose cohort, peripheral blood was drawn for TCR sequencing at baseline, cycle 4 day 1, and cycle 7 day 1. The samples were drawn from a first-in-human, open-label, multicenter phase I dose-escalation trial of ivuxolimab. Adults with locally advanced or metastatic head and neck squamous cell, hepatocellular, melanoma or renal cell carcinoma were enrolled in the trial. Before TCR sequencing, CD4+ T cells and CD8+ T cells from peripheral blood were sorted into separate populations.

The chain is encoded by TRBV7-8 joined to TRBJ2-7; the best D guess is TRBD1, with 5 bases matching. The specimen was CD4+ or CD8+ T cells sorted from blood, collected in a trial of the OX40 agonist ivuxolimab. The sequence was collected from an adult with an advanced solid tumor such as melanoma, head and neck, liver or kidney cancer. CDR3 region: CASSLAGSYEQYF. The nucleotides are TGCGCCAGCAGCTTAGCAGGGTCCTACGAGCAGTACTTC. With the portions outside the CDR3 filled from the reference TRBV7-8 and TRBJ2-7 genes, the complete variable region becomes GAGVSQSPRYKVAKRGQDVALRCDPISGHVSLFWYQQALGQGPEFLTYFQNEAQLDKSGLPSDRFFAERPEGSVSTLKIQRTQQEDSAVYLCASSLAGSYEQYFGPGTRLTVT.